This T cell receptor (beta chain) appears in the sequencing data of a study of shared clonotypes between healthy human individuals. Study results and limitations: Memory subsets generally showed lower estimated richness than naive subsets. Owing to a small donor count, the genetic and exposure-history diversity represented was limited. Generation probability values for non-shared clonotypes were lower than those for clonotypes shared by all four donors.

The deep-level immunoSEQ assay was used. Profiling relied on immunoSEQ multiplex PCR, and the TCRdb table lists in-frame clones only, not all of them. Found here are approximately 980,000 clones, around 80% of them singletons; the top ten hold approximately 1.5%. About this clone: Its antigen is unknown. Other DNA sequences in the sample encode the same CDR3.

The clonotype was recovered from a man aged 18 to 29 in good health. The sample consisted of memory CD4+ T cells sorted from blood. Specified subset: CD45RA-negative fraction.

The chain's CDR3 is CASSDGNQPQHF. CDR3 bases: TGTGCCAGCAGTGATGGAAATCAGCCCCAGCATTTT. The V gene is TRBV2, the J gene TRBJ1-5; no definite D call. The germline V gene has CDR1 SNHLY and CDR2 FYNNEI. The CDR3 totals 12 residues. V lost 3 bases, J lost 4 bases, and 4 bases lay in between. Combining the CDR3 with reference TRBV2 and TRBJ1-5 gives the whole variable domain EPEVTQTPSHQVTQMGQEVILRCVPISNHLYFYWYRQILGQKVEFLVSFYNNEISEKSEIFDDQFSVERPDGSNFTLKIRSTKLEDSAMYFCASSDGNQPQHFGDGTRLSIL.